A single sample gave rise to the 23 T cell receptor beta chains below, sequenced in a study of blood T cell repertoires in COVID-19. The assay was immunoSEQ multiplex PCR, and TCRdb's table has in-frame clones only and misses some. The sample lists roughly 260,000 clones, 80% to 95% seen once, with approximately 2.6% in the top ten. Material for sequencing was peripheral blood. Every receptor here comes from a person between 18 and 35 years old with COVID-19, enrolled during active disease.

J is TRBJ1-2 and V is TRBV5-6; 7 nucleotides align to TRBD1. This CDR3 has 16 residues. Trimming took 3 bases from V and 4 from J; bases not matched to a gene: 12. CDR1 is SGHDT, CDR2 YYEEEE, per germline. The CDR3 nucleotides are TGTGCCAGCAGCTCTGATCTGACAGGGAATGTCTATGGCTACACCTTC. This gives the protein CASSSDLTGNVYGYTF.

This clone was seen repeatedly, ten times or more. The chain is built from TRBV7-9 and TRBJ2-7, with TRBD2 as a possible D gene (6 bases). Trimming removed 6 bases at V and 4 bases at J, with 22 bases between. The CDR3 totals 16 residues. Per germline, CDR1 SEHNR and CDR2 FQNEAQ (reference sequence). The CDR3 region is CASRIPGLKEPYEQYF. The CDR3 coding sequence is TGTGCCAGCAGGATCCCGGGACTCAAGGAACCTTACGAGCAGTACTTC.

The V call is TRBV7-2, the J call TRBJ2-2; 8 positions match TRBD1. CDR3 length: 14 amino acids. The V segment lost 5 bases and the J segment 5 bases; nucleotides outside the gene matches: 4. CDR1 and CDR2 (germline): SGHTA, FQGNSA. The CDR3 loop is CASSPRTGTGELFF. The DNA for the CDR3 is TGTGCCAGCAGCCCCCGGACAGGGACCGGGGAGCTGTTTTTT.

This clone was counted a single time. The rearrangement links TRBV5-5 to TRBJ2-1; 8 bases map to TRBD2. Germline assignment: CDR1 SGHKS and CDR2 YYEKEE (reference sequence). The V and J ends lost 2 bases and 6 bases, in that order; junction bases with no gene match: 4. CDR3 size: 14 residues. CDR3 sequence reads: CASSLGAGGNEQFF. As DNA, the CDR3 is TGTGCCAGCAGCTTAGGGGCGGGAGGCAATGAGCAGTTCTTC. The full variable domain, completed using reference TRBV5-5 and TRBJ2-1, is DAGVTQSPTHLIKTRGQQVTLRCSPISGHKSVSWYQQVLGQGPQFIFQYYEKEERGRGNFPDRFSARQFPNYSSELNVNALLLGDSALYLCASSLGAGGNEQFFGPGTRLTVL.

As to this clone: Relative to the germline gene, one junction end is altered; a read error may explain this. The rearrangement uses TRBV2 and TRBJ2-5; 9 bases are shared with TRBD2. From germline, CDR1 is SNHLY and CDR2 FYNNEI. The CDR3 runs 15 residues. The CDR3 sequence: CASSEASGIQETQYF. CDR3 in DNA: TGTGCCAGCAGTGAGGCTAGCGGGATACAAGAAACCCAGTACTTC.

J is TRBJ2-5 and V is TRBV5-4, with 7 nucleotides matching TRBD2. V shed 1 base, J shed 3 bases, and the junction held 6 bases outside the gene matches. Per germline, CDR1 SGHNT and CDR2 YYREEE (reference sequence). This CDR3 has 15 amino acids. CDR3: CASSLSGRGEETQYF. CDR3 DNA sequence: TGTGCCAGCAGCTTGAGTGGGAGGGGTGAAGAGACCCAGTACTTC.

The V call is TRBV28, the J call TRBJ2-3; D ambiguous. Germline V gives CDR1 MDHEN, CDR2 SYDVKM. The CDR3 extends over 17 amino acids. Trimming removed 5 bases at V and 0 bases at J, with 18 bases between. The CDR3 sequence: CASSKPIRVGSTDTQYF. Written as DNA, the CDR3 is TGTGCCAGCAGTAAACCAATAAGAGTGGGCAGCACAGATACGCAGTATTTT.

The CDR3 is CASSRPGTGALPNSPLHF. The CDR3 nucleotides are TGTGCCAGCAGTCGTCCCGGGACAGGGGCGCTTCCCAATTCACCCCTCCACTTT. The J gene is TRBJ1-6, the V gene TRBV3-1 (or the pseudogene TRBV3-2); 10 bases map to TRBD1. Germline V gene lookup returns CDR1 LGHDT and CDR2 YNNKEL (reference sequence). The V segment lost 6 bases and the J segment 7 bases; nucleotides outside the gene matches: 15. This CDR3 region has 18 residues.

The CDR3 coding sequence is TGTGCCAGCAGCTCGGGTCGTGATACGCAGTATTTT. Amino acids: CASSSGRDTQYF. V and J are TRBV13 and TRBJ2-3, with D hard to call. This CDR3 spans 12 amino acids. Germline-derived CDR1 and CDR2 are PRHDT and FYEKMQ (reference sequence). V gave up 4 bases and J gave up 6 bases, with 8 bases separating them.

The chain uses TRBV5-1 and TRBJ1-1; D is undetermined. Deletions cut 4 bases from V and 5 bases from J, with 15 bases between. This CDR3 contains 14 residues. Germline CDR1 SGHRS, CDR2 YFSETQ. CDR3 coding DNA: TGCGCCAGCAGCGTGGGTGGCGCTAGGACTGAAGCTTTCTTT. Amino acid sequence: CASSVGGARTEAFF. Variable domain in full (rest from reference TRBV5-1 and TRBJ1-1): KAGVTQTPRYLIKTRGQQVTLSCSPISGHRSVSWYQQTPGQGLQFLFEYFSETQRNKGNFPGRFSGRQFSNSRSEMNVSTLELGDSALYLCASSVGGARTEAFFGQGTRLTVV.

The rearrangement joins TRBV18 to TRBJ2-6; unclear D gene. The CDR3 has 13 residues. Looked up from germline, CDR1 is KGHSH and CDR2 is LQKENI. The V end lost 5 bases, the J end lost 4 bases, and 6 bases lay between the germline ends. CDR3: CASSEQGANVLTF. In DNA form, the CDR3 reads TGTGCCAGCTCAGAACAGGGGGCCAACGTCCTGACTTTC.

This sequence joins TRBV20-1 and TRBJ2-4, with D perhaps TRBD2 (5 bases). Trimming shortened V by 3 bases and J by 5 bases, and 11 bases separated the two germline ends. This CDR3 has 13 amino acids. Looked up from germline, CDR1 is DFQATT and CDR2 is SNEGSKA (reference sequence). CDR3 nucleotide sequence: TGCAGTGCTAGTGATGGGAGTCAAAACATTCAGTACTTC. Protein sequence: CSASDGSQNIQYF.

The chain uses TRBV5-8 and TRBJ1-1, with D maybe TRBD1 (5 bases). V shed 3 bases and J shed 8 bases, with 11 bases lying between them. The germline V gene has CDR1 SGHTS and CDR2 YDEGEE. CDR3 length equals 12 residues. CDR3 sequence reads: CASSSPRQEAFF. CDR3 coding DNA: TGTGCCAGCAGCTCACCTCGACAGGAAGCTTTCTTT.

V usage is TRBV19 and J usage is TRBJ2-2, with D perhaps matching TRBD2 (5 bases). Germline V CDR1 and CDR2: LNHDA, SQIVND (reference sequence). The V gene lost 0 bases and the J gene lost 4 bases, with 12 bases spanning the gap. The CDR3 is 16 residues long. This CDR3 is CASSIETGWTTGELFF. CDR3 DNA: TGTGCCAGTAGTATAGAGACGGGGTGGACCACCGGGGAGCTGTTTTTT.

This chain joins TRBV3-1 (or the pseudogene TRBV3-2) and TRBJ2-2; D is unclear. The ends were cut back, 0 bases at V and 6 bases at J, with 8 bases in the middle. Germline V gene sequence: CDR1 LGHDT, CDR2 YNNKEL (reference sequence). The CDR3 is 14 amino acids. The CDR3 DNA follows: TGTGCCAGCAGCCAAGATAAGAGCGCCGGGGAGCTGTTTTTT. This codes for CASSQDKSAGELFF.

This clone was seen only a few times. V gene TRBV9 combines with J gene TRBJ1-3; 8 nucleotides match TRBD1. Germline loops: CDR1 SGDLS, CDR2 YYNGEE. V lost 0 bases to trimming and J lost 5 bases; unmatched junction nucleotides: 4. CDR3 length equals 15 residues. The DNA for the CDR3 is TGTGCCAGCAGCGTAGAAGGGGACAGGAGAAACACCATATATTTT. Its protein is CASSVEGDRRNTIYF.

The V gene is TRBV5-1, the J gene TRBJ1-5; tentatively, D is TRBD1 (5 bases). Trimming shortened V by 2 bases and J by 3 bases, and 6 bases separated the two germline ends. The germline V gene has CDR1 SGHRS and CDR2 YFSETQ. The CDR3 spans 13 residues. This chain's CDR3 is CASSLGVNQPQHF. In nucleotides, the CDR3 is TGCGCCAGCAGCTTAGGGGTCAATCAGCCCCAGCATTTT.

This clone has only one observation. This rearrangement joins TRBV6-2 or TRBV6-3 to TRBJ2-7; 7 bases fit TRBD1. The V gene end was trimmed by 4 bases and the J gene end by 3 bases; junction bases not matched to a gene: 6. The CDR3 runs 14 residues. Germline lookup yields CDR1 MNHEY and CDR2 SVGEGT. The CDR3 is CASSFTGTDYEQYF. The CDR3, as DNA: TGTGCCAGCAGTTTTACCGGGACAGACTACGAGCAGTACTTC.

The gene calls are TRBV13 and TRBJ2-5; 9 bases are a match to TRBD2. Germline V gene sequence: CDR1 PRHDT, CDR2 FYEKMQ (reference sequence). The J segment lost 2 bases and the V segment lost 5 bases, leaving 9 bases of the junction unmatched. This CDR3 is built from 16 residues. The CDR3 region has the DNA TGTGCCAGCAGCCACGAATGGCGGGAGGGTCAAGAGACCCAGTACTTC. Protein sequence: CASSHEWREGQETQYF.

The chain joins TRBV15 to TRBJ2-5; D ambiguous. V lost 3 bases to trimming and J lost 0 bases, with 11 bases between them. CDR3 size: 15 residues. Germline values: CDR1 LNHNV, CDR2 YYDKDF (reference sequence). The CDR3 nucleotides are TGTGCCACCAGCAGGTACCTCAGTAACCAAGAGACCCAGTACTTC. Its protein product is CATSRYLSNQETQYF.

The chain combines TRBV7-8 with TRBJ2-3; D might be TRBD2 (5 bases). CDR3 length equals 16 residues. V was shortened by 5 bases and J by 2 bases, with 17 bases between the two germline ends. Germline values: CDR1 SGHVS, CDR2 FQNEAQ. CDR3 region: CASSRRTALNTDTQYF. CDR3 nucleotide sequence: TGTGCCAGCAGCCGTCGGACTGCTCTAAACACAGATACGCAGTATTTT.

The chain employs TRBV10-3 and TRBJ1-5, with no clear D. Trimming cost V 2 bases and J 11 bases, with 16 bases left between them. The length of the CDR3 is 14 residues. CDR1 is ENHRY and CDR2 is SYGVKD in the germline V gene. In nucleotides, the CDR3 is TGTGCCATCAGTGAGACAAATTGGTTCGGGACCCAGCATTTT. Its translation is CAISETNWFGTQHF.

This clone came up a few times. This chain joins TRBV7-2 and TRBJ1-2, with 9 bases matching TRBD1. Trimming at V came to 2 bases and at J to 7 bases, leaving 5 bases not matched to a gene. The CDR3 covers 14 residues. The germline gives CDR1 SGHTA, CDR2 FQGNSA. In nucleotides, the CDR3 is TGTGCCAGCAGCTTAAAAGGGACAGGGACTGGCTACACCTTC. As protein: CASSLKGTGTGYTF.